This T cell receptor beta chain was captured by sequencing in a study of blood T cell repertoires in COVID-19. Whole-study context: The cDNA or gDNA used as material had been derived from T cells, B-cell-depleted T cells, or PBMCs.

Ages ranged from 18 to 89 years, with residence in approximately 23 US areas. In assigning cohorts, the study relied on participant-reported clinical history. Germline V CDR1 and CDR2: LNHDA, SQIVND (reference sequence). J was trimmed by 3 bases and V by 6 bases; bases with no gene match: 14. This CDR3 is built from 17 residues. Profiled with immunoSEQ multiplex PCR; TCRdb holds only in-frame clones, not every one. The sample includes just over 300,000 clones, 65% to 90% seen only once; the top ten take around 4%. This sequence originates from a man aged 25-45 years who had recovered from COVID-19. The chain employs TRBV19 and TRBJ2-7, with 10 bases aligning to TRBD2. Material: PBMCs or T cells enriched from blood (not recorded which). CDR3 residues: CASSNSGRLGSVYEQYF. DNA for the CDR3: TGTGCCAGTAGCAATAGCGGGAGGTTAGGTTCGGTCTACGAGCAGTACTTC.